These 3 T cell receptor beta chains came from one sample sequenced in a study of glioma-infiltrating T cells after dendritic cell vaccination. The assay was immunoSEQ multiplex PCR, and TCRdb's table has in-frame clones only and misses some. Counted here are tens of thousands of clones, 70% to 90% occurring once; the ten biggest clones make up 3.2%. Sequenced here: blood, sampled before dendritic cell vaccination. These receptors were taken from a human donor with glioblastoma.

V is TRBV7-2 and J is TRBJ2-7; the match to TRBD1 covers 7 bases. The J segment lost 2 bases and the V segment lost 3 bases, leaving 1 base of the junction unmatched. Germline V CDR1 and CDR2: SGHTA, FQGNSA. This CDR3 spans 13 amino acids. The CDR3, as DNA: TGTGCCAGCAGCTTCGACAGGGCCTACGAGCAGTACTTC. It specifies CASSFDRAYEQYF.

This clone was picked up one time. This chain links TRBV4-1 with TRBJ1-2; D is ambiguous. Germline assignment: CDR1 MGHRA and CDR2 YSYEKL. This CDR3 has 17 residues. The V end was cut by 0 bases, the J end by 0 bases, with 14 bases between. CDR3 sequence reads: CASSQDLGVGSNYGYTF. For the CDR3, the DNA is TGCGCCAGCAGCCAAGATCTCGGGGTCGGATCTAACTATGGCTACACCTTC.

The chain has TRBV6-5 and TRBJ2-7, with 7 bases identical to TRBD2. With V trimmed by 10 bases and J by 5 bases, 8 bases remained unmatched. Germline CDR1 MNHEY, CDR2 SVGAGI. This CDR3 is 12 amino acids long. CDR3: CATGGGNDEQYF. As DNA, the CDR3 is TGTGCCACCGGGGGAGGGAACGACGAGCAGTACTTC.